Below are 30 T cell receptor beta chains sequenced from a single sample in a study of CD8+ T cells in alopecia areata. RNA was extracted and reverse transcribed into cDNA as the sequencing template. Data came from immunoSEQ multiplex PCR; TCRdb stores just in-frame clones and leaves some out. Of about 210,000 clones listed, 64% were seen once; the top ten hold about 4.2%. Treatment of the sample: oral pan-JAK inhibitor, 5-10 mg twice daily. Specimen: CD4+ T cells sorted from blood, collected at week 4, from a patient treated with tofacitinib. The receptors originated from a human donor with alopecia areata.

This clone came up a few times. The chain couples TRBV29-1 to TRBJ2-6; the D is unclear. In germline, CDR1 is SQVTM, CDR2 ANQGSEA. CDR3 size: 15 residues. Trimming stripped 0 bases from V and 0 bases from J, with 6 bases between. This CDR3 reads CSVEDLSSGANVLTF. The CDR3 nucleotides are TGCAGCGTTGAAGATTTAAGCTCTGGGGCCAACGTCCTGACTTTC.

The chain is built from TRBV30 and TRBJ1-6; D is perhaps TRBD1 (5 bases). V lost 2 bases and J lost 5, with 10 bases in between. The germline V gene has CDR1 GTSNPN and CDR2 SVGIG (reference sequence). The length of the CDR3 is 14 residues. This chain's CDR3 is CAWSIDSNNSPLHF. DNA for the CDR3: TGTGCCTGGAGTATAGACAGTAATAATTCACCCCTCCACTTT.

This chain links TRBV30 with TRBJ2-3; 7 bases are shared with TRBD1. This CDR3 has 17 amino acids. Germline trimming cut 1 base from V and 3 bases from J; bases unmatched to any gene: 13. CDR1 is GTSNPN and CDR2 is SVGIG in the germline V gene (reference sequence). The CDR3 DNA follows: TGTGCCTGGAGTGCCTCTTGGGGACAGCCTCCTACAGATACGCAGTATTTT. Amino acid sequence: CAWSASWGQPPTDTQYF.

This clone has only a few counts. The genes are TRBV7-2 and TRBJ2-3; no definite D call. The CDR3 is 16 amino acids. The germline CDR1 and CDR2 sequences are SGHTA and FQGNSA. V gave up 5 bases and J gave up 5 bases, with 20 bases separating them. The CDR3 loop reads CASSPISSGFQDTQYF. The CDR3 DNA is TGTGCCAGCAGCCCAATCTCCTCCGGGTTTCAAGATACGCAGTATTTT.

To note about this clone: Other DNA sequences from this sample encode an identical CDR3 as well. This rearrangement joins TRBV6-5 to TRBJ1-5; 7 nucleotides align to TRBD1. V shed 6 bases, J shed 4 bases, and the junction held 0 bases outside the gene matches. CDR3 length: 12 amino acids. Germline CDR1 and CDR2: MNHEY and SVGAGI. This chain's CDR3 is CASRTGNQPQHF. In nucleotides, the CDR3 is TGTGCCAGCAGGACAGGGAATCAGCCCCAGCATTTT.

V gene TRBV27 combines with J gene TRBJ2-2; the match to TRBD2 covers 8 bases. CDR1 and CDR2 (germline): MNHEY, SMNVEV (reference sequence). The CDR3 length is 17 residues. Unmatched junction bases numbered 5, after V lost 2 bases and J lost 0 bases. This CDR3 is CASSLLLLAANTGELFF. CDR3 coding DNA: TGTGCCAGCAGTTTACTCCTACTAGCGGCGAACACCGGGGAGCTGTTTTTT.

This clone has just a few counts. The chain uses TRBV19 and TRBJ2-4; 10 nucleotides align to TRBD2. V trimming: 5 bases; J trimming: 8 bases; junction bases outside the gene matches: 3. The germline V gene encodes CDR1 LNHDA and CDR2 SQIVND (reference sequence). The CDR3 has 13 amino acids. As DNA, the CDR3 is TGTGCCAGTAGTCCCGGGACTAGCGACATTCAGTACTTC. Translating gives CASSPGTSDIQYF.

In its sample, this clone was seen a few times. This chain connects TRBV2 to TRBJ1-3, with a tentative D call TRBD1 (5 bases). V was shortened by 8 bases and J by 7 bases, with 21 bases between the two germline ends. This CDR3 is built from 15 residues. The V gene's germline CDR1 is SNHLY and CDR2 FYNNEI. CDR3 amino acids: CASADGAPVGNTIYF. The CDR3 nucleotides read TGTGCCAGCGCTGACGGGGCCCCTGTTGGGAACACCATATATTTT. Full variable domain (missing parts from reference TRBV2 and TRBJ1-3): EPEVTQTPSHQVTQMGQEVILRCVPISNHLYFYWYRQILGQKVEFLVSFYNNEISEKSEIFDDQFSVERPDGSNFTLKIRSTKLEDSAMYFCASADGAPVGNTIYFGEGSWLTVV.

CDR3 bases: TGTGCCAGCAGCCCAGGGGTAAATAATGAAAAACTGTTTTTT. Amino acid sequence: CASSPGVNNEKLFF. The rearrangement joins TRBV7-9 to TRBJ1-4; possibly TRBD1 for D (6 bases). Germline CDR1 reads SEHNR; CDR2 reads FQNEAQ (reference sequence). V was cut by 5 bases and J by 4 bases, with 11 bases left in between. CDR3 length: 14 residues. The entire variable domain, with the rest obtained from reference TRBV7-9 and TRBJ1-4, is as follows: DTGVSQNPRHKITKRGQNVTFRCDPISEHNRLYWYRQTLGQGPEFLTYFQNEAQLEKSRLLSDRFSAERPKGSFSTLEIQRTEQGDSAMYLCASSPGVNNEKLFFGSGTQLSVL.

This clone was seen only once. This chain joins TRBV25-1 and TRBJ1-2; possible D gene TRBD1, 5 bases. Trimming removed 6 bases from V and 3 bases from J, with 20 bases in between. CDR3 length equals 16 residues. Germline CDR1 MGHDK, CDR2 SYGVNS. CDR3 amino acids: CASRIPPTVWDYGYTF. The CDR3 DNA follows: TGTGCCAGCAGGATTCCCCCGACAGTCTGGGACTATGGCTACACCTTC.

This clone was detected ten times or more. The chain couples TRBV5-1 to TRBJ2-1; 9 bases are a match to TRBD1. The germline V gene has CDR1 SGHRS and CDR2 YFSETQ. The CDR3 loop spans 15 amino acids. V shed 4 bases and J 7 bases; nucleotides not matched to a gene: 9. CDR3 DNA sequence: TGCGCCAGCAGCCAGGGACAGGGCCAAACGAATGAGCAGTTCTTC. It codes for CASSQGQGQTNEQFF.

The V and J genes are TRBV19 and TRBJ1-5; D is unclear. CDR3 length equals 12 residues. Trimming removed 8 bases at V and 4 bases at J, with 9 bases between. Germline V gene sequence: CDR1 LNHDA, CDR2 SQIVND (reference sequence). The CDR3: CASGASNQPQHF. CDR3 nucleotides: TGTGCCAGTGGTGCCTCAAATCAGCCCCAGCATTTT. The whole variable domain, filled in from reference TRBV19 and TRBJ1-5, reads DGGITQSPKYLFRKEGQNVTLSCEQNLNHDAMYWYRQDPGQGLRLIYYSQIVNDFQKGDIAEGYSVSREKKESFPLTVTSAQKNPTAFYLCASGASNQPQHFGDGTRLSIL.

The gene calls are TRBV20-1 and TRBJ2-7; D uncertain. CDR1 is DFQATT and CDR2 is SNEGSKA in the germline V gene (reference sequence). V lost 3 bases and J lost 6, with 6 bases in between. This CDR3 is 10 amino acids long. In nucleotides, the CDR3 is TGCAGTGCTAGCGGCCGCGAGCAGTACTTC. Its translation is CSASGREQYF.

The chain combines TRBV30 with TRBJ2-3; D is uncertain. In germline, CDR1 is GTSNPN, CDR2 SVGIG (reference sequence). The V end was cut by 5 bases, the J end by 6 bases, with 9 bases between. The CDR3 contains 11 residues. The CDR3, as DNA: TGTGCCTGGGGGATCTCGGATACGCAGTATTTT. As protein: CAWGISDTQYF.

This rearrangement joins TRBV30 to TRBJ2-5; possibly TRBD1 for D (6 bases). The CDR3 consists of 18 residues. Per the germline V gene, CDR1 is GTSNPN and CDR2 is SVGIG (reference sequence). Trimming removed 4 bases at V and 5 bases at J, with 29 bases between. The CDR3 DNA sequence: TGTGCCTGGACGTTGGCCGCGGGCGGACTTCTAACAGGGGAGACCCAGTACTTC. Protein: CAWTLAAGGLLTGETQYF. The variable domain in full, completed from reference TRBV30 and TRBJ2-5, reads SQTIHQWPATLVQPVGSPLSLECTVEGTSNPNLYWYRQAAGRGLQLLFYSVGIGQISSEVPQNLSASRPQDRQFILSSKKLLLSDSGFYLCAWTLAAGGLLTGETQYFGPGTRLLVL.

The chain has TRBV29-1 and TRBJ1-5, with D unclear. Looked up from germline, CDR1 is SQVTM and CDR2 is ANQGSEA. The CDR3 runs 17 residues. Trimming pared 5 bases from V and 1 base from J, leaving 21 bases between. Here the CDR3 DNA reads TGCAGCGTTAAAGCCTCCCTACGACACCCAAGCAATCAGCCCCAGCATTTT. Protein product: CSVKASLRHPSNQPQHF.

DNA for the CDR3: TGTGCCAGCAGCATTTCGGGGAAAGCTTTCTTT. Amino acid sequence: CASSISGKAFF. The rearrangement links TRBV7-4 to TRBJ1-1; D is undetermined. V lost 5 bases to trimming and J lost 9 bases, with 10 bases between them. Looked up from germline, CDR1 is SGHVT and CDR2 is SQSDAQ. This CDR3 comprises 11 residues.

CDR3 coding DNA: TGTGCCAGCAGCTTCAGGGGGCGCACTGAAGCTTTCTTT. Protein product: CASSFRGRTEAFF. The chain is built from TRBV7-2 and TRBJ1-1; 8 nucleotides line up with TRBD1. V gave up 3 bases and J gave up 4 bases; unmatched junction bases: 1. This CDR3 has 13 residues. Germline V gene lookup returns CDR1 SGHTA and CDR2 FQGNSA.

The chain recombines TRBV9 with TRBJ2-5, with TRBD1 identical over 9 bases. Per germline, CDR1 SGDLS and CDR2 YYNGEE. V was pared by 3 bases and J by 1 base, with 1 base of the junction left unmatched. The CDR3 totals 14 residues. Here the CDR3 reads CASSATGGQETQYF. Written as DNA, the CDR3 is TGTGCCAGCAGCGCGACAGGGGGCCAAGAGACCCAGTACTTC.

V gene TRBV5-1 combines with J gene TRBJ1-1; TRBD1 matches 8 bases. The V gene end was trimmed by 4 bases and the J gene end by 5 bases; junction bases not matched to a gene: 7. This CDR3 spans 14 amino acids. Germline loops: CDR1 SGHRS, CDR2 YFSETQ. CDR3 bases: TGCGCCAGCAGCCACGGGACAGGCGGAACTGAAGCTTTCTTT. This codes for CASSHGTGGTEAFF.

This clone was found a few times. The chain joins TRBV11-2 to TRBJ2-1; no definite D call. Germline V gene data show CDR1 as SGHAT and CDR2 as FQNNGV. The ends were cut back, 2 bases at V and 4 bases at J, with 12 bases in the middle. The CDR3 extends over 15 amino acids. The CDR3: CASSLWAGSYNEQFF. The CDR3 bases are TGTGCCAGCAGCTTATGGGCTGGTTCATACAATGAGCAGTTCTTC.

This rearrangement joins TRBV30 to TRBJ1-2; D remains ambiguous. The CDR3 loop spans 13 amino acids. The V and J ends lost 3 bases and 7 bases respectively, with 15 bases between them. Germline CDR1 GTSNPN, CDR2 SVGIG (reference sequence). The CDR3 is CAWSPVDLGGYTF. CDR3 nucleotide sequence: TGTGCCTGGAGCCCGGTTGATCTTGGTGGCTACACCTTC.

The chain couples TRBV29-1 to TRBJ2-1, with 8 bases fitting TRBD1. The trim removed 8 bases at V and 8 bases at J, leaving 8 bases unmatched. The CDR3 is made up of 12 amino acids. CDR1 and CDR2 (germline): SQVTM, ANQGSEA. This CDR3 is CSIRGPRDEQFF. The CDR3 coding sequence is TGCAGCATCAGGGGGCCTCGAGATGAGCAGTTCTTC.

The chain has TRBV11-2 and TRBJ2-7; 10 positions match TRBD1. Germline assignment: CDR1 SGHAT and CDR2 FQNNGV. J lost 7 bases, V lost 5 bases, and 17 bases had no gene match. This CDR3 comprises 17 residues. In nucleotides, the CDR3 is TGTGCCAGCAGCCTTATTGTCAGGGACAGGGGACCTCGTGAGCAGTACTTC. This gives the protein CASSLIVRDRGPREQYF.

V and J are TRBV9 and TRBJ1-2, with 11 bases that match TRBD1. J lost 4 bases, V lost 2 bases, and 7 bases had no gene match. The CDR3 totals 16 residues. CDR1 SGDLS and CDR2 YYNGEE come from the germline V gene. In nucleotides, the CDR3 is TGTGCCAGCAGCGTTTCCGGGACAGGGGGATTCTATGGCTACACCTTC. Encoded protein: CASSVSGTGGFYGYTF.

This clone has a handful of counts. The gene calls are TRBV4-3 and TRBJ2-1; D may be TRBD1 or TRBD2 (5 bases each). Germline CDR1 LGHNA, CDR2 YSLEER. The CDR3 runs to 13 residues. Trimming took off 0 bases at V and 13 bases at J, with 13 bases between the two ends. The CDR3 region has the DNA TGCGCCAGCAGCCAAGAGGGGACCCTACGCCAGTTCTTC. Translation: CASSQEGTLRQFF.

As regards this clone: The same CDR3 is also encoded by other DNA sequences in this sample. The chain uses TRBV7-9 and TRBJ2-7; D not resolved. V dropped 5 bases and J dropped 0 bases, with 2 bases sitting between them. There are 11 residues in the CDR3. The germline V gene encodes CDR1 SEHNR and CDR2 FQNEAQ (reference sequence). CDR3 region: CASSPSYEQYF. The DNA of the CDR3 is TGTGCCAGCAGCCCCTCCTACGAGCAGTACTTC.

V and J are TRBV2 and TRBJ2-4, with 7 bases matching TRBD1. The CDR3 length is 16 residues. Germline loops: CDR1 SNHLY, CDR2 FYNNEI. Trimming cost V 6 bases and J 0 bases; bases outside gene matches: 8. The CDR3: CASRQQGVIAKNIQYF. The CDR3 nucleotides are TGTGCCAGCAGACAGCAGGGGGTGATAGCCAAAAACATTCAGTACTTC.

The chain couples TRBV4-1 to TRBJ1-5; D may be TRBD1 (5 bases). This CDR3 has 16 residues. Germline CDR1 is MGHRA and CDR2 is YSYEKL. The V and J ends lost 2 bases and 1 base respectively, with 12 bases between them. The CDR3 here is CASSQKTRDSNQPQHF. DNA of the CDR3: TGCGCCAGCAGCCAAAAAACCCGGGACAGCAATCAGCCCCAGCATTTT.

This clone was counted only a few times. Other DNA sequences in this sample translate to the same CDR3. This chain uses TRBV7-2 with TRBJ2-1, with 10 bases matching TRBD1. Trimming cost V 5 bases and J 7 bases; bases outside gene matches: 5. There are 14 residues in the CDR3. CDR1 is SGHTA, CDR2 FQGNSA, per germline. CDR3 amino acids: CASSRDRGWNEQFF. The CDR3, as DNA: TGTGCCAGCAGCCGGGACAGGGGCTGGAATGAGCAGTTCTTC.